Listed here are 2 T cell receptor beta chains from one sample, sequenced in a study. TCRdb fed the RT-PCR reads into MiXCR, producing one record per CDR3 protein. The sample records 650,000 to 800,000 distinct CDR3 sequences, 11% to 15% being singletons. The sample taken for sequencing was memory CD4+ T cells from blood. The receptors were gathered from a female donor in good health, serving as a healthy control.

This clonotype was observed many times. This chain uses TRBV6-6 with TRBJ2-2; D is uncertain. V was cut by 0 bases and J by 3 bases, with 8 bases left in between. Germline lookup yields CDR1 MNHNY and CDR2 SVGAGI (reference sequence). The CDR3 length is 15 residues. The CDR3 region is CASSYSKLYTGELFF. The CDR3 coding sequence is TGTGCCAGCAGTTACTCGAAACTTTACACCGGGGAGCTGTTTTTT.

The rearrangement uses TRBV9 and TRBJ2-7; D is unresolved. V lost 3 bases and J lost 7, with 11 bases in between. Per the germline V gene, CDR1 is SGDLS and CDR2 is YYNGEE. This CDR3 has 12 residues. CDR3 amino acids: CASSDLLGEQYF. CDR3 DNA: TGTGCCAGCAGCGACCTGCTTGGTGAGCAGTACTTC.